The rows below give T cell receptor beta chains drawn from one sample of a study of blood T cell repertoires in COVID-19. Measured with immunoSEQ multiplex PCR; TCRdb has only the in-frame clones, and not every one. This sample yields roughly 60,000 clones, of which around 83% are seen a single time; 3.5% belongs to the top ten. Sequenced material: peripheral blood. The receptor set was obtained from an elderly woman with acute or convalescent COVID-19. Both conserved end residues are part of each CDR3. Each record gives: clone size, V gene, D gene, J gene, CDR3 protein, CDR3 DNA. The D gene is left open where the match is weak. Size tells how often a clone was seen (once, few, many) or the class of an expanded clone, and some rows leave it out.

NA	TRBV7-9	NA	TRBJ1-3	CASSFDFSSGNTIYF	TGTGCCAGCAGCTTTGACTTCAGCTCTGGAAACACCATATATTTT
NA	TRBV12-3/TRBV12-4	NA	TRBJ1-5	CASSLRGWQPQHF	TGTGCCAGCAGTTTGAGGGGGTGGCAGCCCCAGCATTTT
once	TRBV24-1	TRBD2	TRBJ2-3	CATSDSGGHDTQYF	TGTGCCACCAGTGACAGCGGGGGGCATGATACGCAGTATTTT
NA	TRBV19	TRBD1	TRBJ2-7	CASRATGQYEQYF	TGTGCCAGTAGGGCGACAGGGCAGTACGAGCAGTACTTC
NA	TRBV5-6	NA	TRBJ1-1	CASSLIRGDTEAFF	TGTGCCAGCAGCTTGATTCGAGGTGACACTGAAGCTTTCTTT
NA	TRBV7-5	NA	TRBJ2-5	CARSPTHRAGEETQYF	TGTGCCAGAAGCCCTACCCATCGAGCGGGGGAAGAGACCCAGTACTTC
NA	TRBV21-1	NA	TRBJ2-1	CASSPVRGEAPVHNEQFF	TGTGCCAGCAGCCCCGTTCGGGGGGAGGCCCCCGTACACAATGAGCAGTTCTTC
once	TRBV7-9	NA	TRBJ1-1	CASSSVQGLGTEAFF	TGTGCCAGCAGCTCCGTACAGGGCCTGGGGACTGAAGCTTTCTTT
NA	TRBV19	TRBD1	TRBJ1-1	CASSSPRGVNTEAFF	TGTGCCAGTAGTTCCCCCAGGGGGGTGAACACTGAAGCTTTCTTT
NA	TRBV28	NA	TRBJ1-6	CASSFGQGNSPLHF	TGTGCCAGCAGTTTCGGGCAGGGAAATTCACCCCTCCACTTT
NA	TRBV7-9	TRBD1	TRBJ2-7	CASSLDPGQGTNEQYF	TGTGCCAGCAGCTTAGATCCGGGACAGGGTACCAACGAGCAGTACTTC
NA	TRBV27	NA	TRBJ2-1	CASSSGSHTGAVNEQFF	TGTGCCAGCAGTTCGGGCTCCCACACGGGAGCAGTTAATGAGCAGTTCTTC
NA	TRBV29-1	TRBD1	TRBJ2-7	CSVEGTGGYEQYF	TGCAGCGTTGAAGGGACAGGGGGCTACGAGCAGTACTTC
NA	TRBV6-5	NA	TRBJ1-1	CASSYFRTTVNTEAFF	TGTGCCAGCAGTTACTTCCGAACGACAGTGAACACTGAAGCTTTCTTT
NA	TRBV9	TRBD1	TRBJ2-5	CASSPTTGNQETQYF	TGTGCCAGCAGCCCTACGACAGGGAACCAAGAGACCCAGTACTTC
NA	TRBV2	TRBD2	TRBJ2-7	CASHPAGTYEQYF	TGTGCCAGCCACCCAGCGGGGACCTACGAGCAGTACTTC
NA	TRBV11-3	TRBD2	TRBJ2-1	CASSLASSGATYNEQFF	TGTGCCAGCAGCTTAGCCTCTAGCGGGGCGACCTACAATGAGCAGTTCTTC
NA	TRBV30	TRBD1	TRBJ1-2	CAWSVGGWRQGSANYGYTF	TGTGCCTGGAGTGTGGGGGGTTGGAGACAGGGCTCAGCTAACTATGGCTACACCTTC
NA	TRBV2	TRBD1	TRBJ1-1	CASVFGTGAEAFF	TGTGCCAGCGTTTTCGGGACAGGGGCTGAAGCTTTCTTT
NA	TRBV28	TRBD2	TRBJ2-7	CASSGTSGDSRDEQYF	TGTGCCAGCAGCGGAACTAGCGGAGACTCCCGGGACGAGCAGTACTTC
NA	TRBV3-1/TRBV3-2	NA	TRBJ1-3	CASSPVGNTIYF	TGTGCCAGCAGCCCTGTAGGAAACACCATATATTTT
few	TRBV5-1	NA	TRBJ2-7	CASSLDTYQSYEQYF	TGCGCCAGCAGCTTGGACACGTATCAATCCTACGAGCAGTACTTC
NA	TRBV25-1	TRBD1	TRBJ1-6	CASRASGQGGNSPLHF	TGTGCCAGCAGAGCTTCAGGACAGGGGGGTAATTCACCCCTCCACTTT
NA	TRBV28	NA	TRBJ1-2	CASSLIAGNYGYTF	TGTGCCAGCAGTTTAATTGCGGGGAACTATGGCTACACCTTC
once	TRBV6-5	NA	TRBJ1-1	CASSPTTDYTEAFF	TGTGCCAGCAGTCCAACGACAGATTACACTGAAGCTTTCTTT
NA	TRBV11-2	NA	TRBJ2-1	CASSLGVQLYNEQFF	TGTGCCAGCAGCCTCGGGGTGCAACTCTACAATGAGCAGTTCTTC
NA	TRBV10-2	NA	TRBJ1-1	CASSERGGWGMNTEAFF	TGCGCCAGCAGTGAGAGGGGCGGATGGGGCATGAACACTGAAGCTTTCTTT
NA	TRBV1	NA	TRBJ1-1	CTSSQDTANTEAFF	TGCACCAGCAGCCAAGATACAGCGAACACTGAAGCTTTCTTT
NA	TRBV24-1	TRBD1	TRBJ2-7	CARLDRVTYEQYF	TGTGCCAGACTCGACAGGGTAACCTACGAGCAGTACTTC
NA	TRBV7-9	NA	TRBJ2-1	CASSLSGNNEQFF	TGTGCCAGCAGCTTATCTGGCAACAATGAGCAGTTCTTC
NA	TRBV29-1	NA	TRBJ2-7	CSVELSAQVGYEQYF	TGCAGCGTTGAATTATCCGCTCAGGTTGGTTACGAGCAGTACTTC
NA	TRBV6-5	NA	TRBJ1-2	CASSLTTGYGYTF	TGTGCCAGCAGTTTAACGACGGGCTATGGCTACACCTTC
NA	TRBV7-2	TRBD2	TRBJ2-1	CASSSYTSGSYNEQFF	TGTGCCAGCAGCTCATACACTAGCGGAAGCTACAATGAGCAGTTCTTC
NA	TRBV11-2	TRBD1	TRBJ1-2	CASSLAWDSRHTF	TGTGCCAGCAGCTTAGCCTGGGACAGTCGACACACCTTC
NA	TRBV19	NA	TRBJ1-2	CASKPRQWYGYTF	TGTGCCAGTAAACCCCGACAGTGGTATGGCTACACCTTC
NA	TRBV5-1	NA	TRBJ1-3	CASSLNRAGNTIYF	TGCGCCAGCAGCTTGAACAGGGCCGGAAACACCATATATTTT
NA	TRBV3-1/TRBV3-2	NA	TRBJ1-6	CASSRDSNSPLHF	TGTGCCAGCAGCCGGGACTCCAATTCACCCCTCCACTTT
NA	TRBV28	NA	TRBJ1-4	CASSLSVATNEKLFF	TGTGCCAGCAGTCTATCGGTTGCAACTAATGAAAAACTGTTTTTT
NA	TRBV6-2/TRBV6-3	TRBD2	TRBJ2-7	CASSLVRGTSYEQYF	TGTGCCAGCAGTTTGGTGCGGGGGACCTCCTACGAGCAGTACTTC
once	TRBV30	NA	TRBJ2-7	CAWSQVAGGSEYF	NA
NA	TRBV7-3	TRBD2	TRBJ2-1	CASSLPSGTTHNEQFF	TGTGCCAGCAGTTTGCCTTCCGGGACTACACACAATGAGCAGTTCTTC
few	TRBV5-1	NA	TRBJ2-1	CASSEYDEQFF	TGCGCCAGCAGTGAGTACGATGAGCAGTTCTTC
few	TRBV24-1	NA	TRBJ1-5	CATSDPNQPQHF	TGTGCCACCAGTGACCCTAATCAGCCCCAGCATTTT
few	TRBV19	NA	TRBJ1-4	CASSLGNNEKLFF	TGTGCCAGTAGTTTGGGCAATAATGAAAAACTGTTTTTT
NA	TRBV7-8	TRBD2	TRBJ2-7	CASSLLAGVVSYEQYF	TGTGCCAGCAGCTTACTAGCGGGAGTGGTAAGCTACGAGCAGTACTTC
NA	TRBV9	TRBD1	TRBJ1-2	CASSVLMGQGYGYTF	TGTGCCAGCAGCGTTCTGATGGGACAGGGCTATGGCTACACCTTC
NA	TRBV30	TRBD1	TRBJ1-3	CAWSEGKWTGPGNTIYF	TGTGCCTGGAGTGAGGGGAAATGGACAGGGCCTGGAAACACCATATATTTT
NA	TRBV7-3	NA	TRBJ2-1	CASSLTMIAEQFF	TGTGCCAGCAGCTTAACTATGATAGCGGAGCAGTTCTTC
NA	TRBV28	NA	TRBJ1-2	CASKRSGDLLYGYTF	TGTGCCAGCAAACGCTCAGGGGACCTTCTCTATGGCTACACCTTC
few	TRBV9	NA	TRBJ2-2	CASSGDTGELFF	TGTGCCAGCAGCGGAGACACCGGGGAGCTGTTTTTT
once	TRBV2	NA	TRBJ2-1	CASKREMGRDEQFF	TGTGCCAGCAAAAGGGAAATGGGGAGAGATGAGCAGTTCTTC
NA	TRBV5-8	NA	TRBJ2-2	CASSLQGIGELFF	TGTGCCAGCAGCTTGCAGGGGATCGGGGAGCTGTTTTTT